This T cell receptor (beta chain) came from a study of T cells expressing NK-cell markers. The CDR3 is made up of 15 amino acids. For each CDR3 protein, TCRdb gives one entry from its re-call of the 5' RACE reads, without DNA. The sample table includes roughly 170,000 distinct CDR3 sequences. This chain uses TRBV12-3 or TRBV12-4 with TRBJ2-5; TCRdb picks TRBD2, but there is no DNA to check that call. The sequenced sample was blood T cells: a sorted CD56 or NKG2C T cell subset, CD4+ or CD8+ T cells, or bulk PBMC T cells (not recorded which). This clonotype was sampled from a woman aged 18 to 75 in good health. This chain's CDR3 is CASSPTGRGLETQYF.